Presented here are 20 T cell receptor beta chains from one specimen sequenced in a study of blood T cell repertoires in COVID-19. The data were produced by immunoSEQ multiplex PCR, yet TCRdb's version contains in-frame clones alone and is incomplete. The sample includes about 53,000 clones, more than 85% seen only once; the top ten take 2.5% to 3.5%. The sequenced sample consisted of peripheral blood. The origin of the receptors is a human donor in a cohort sampled during active COVID-19.

The chain has TRBV12-3 or TRBV12-4 and TRBJ2-1; 8 bases line up with TRBD1. The CDR3 is 13 amino acids. V shed 6 bases, J shed 9 bases, and the junction held 7 bases outside the gene matches. The CDR3 nucleotides read TGTGCCAGCAGCAGCTCAGGGGGCGGTGAGCAGTTCTTC. As protein: CASSSSGGGEQFF.

Here the CDR3 reads CASSYQAATNTGELFF. The DNA for the CDR3 is TGTGCCAGCAGTTACCAGGCAGCTACAAACACCGGGGAGCTGTTTTTT. The gene calls are TRBV6-2 or TRBV6-3 and TRBJ2-2; D gene uncertain. The CDR3 length is 16 residues. The germline gives CDR1 MNHEY, CDR2 SVGEGT. The V end was cut by 2 bases, the J end by 2 bases, with 12 bases between.

This rearrangement joins TRBV15 to TRBJ2-2; no firm D call. Germline V gene sequence: CDR1 LNHNV, CDR2 YYDKDF (reference sequence). V was clipped by 0 bases and J by 1 base, with 3 bases between them. This CDR3 has 14 residues. The CDR3 bases are TGTGCCACCAGCAGAGATATGAACACCGGGGAGCTGTTTTTT. It translates to CATSRDMNTGELFF.

The rearrangement joins TRBV6-5 to TRBJ2-1; D might be TRBD2 (5 bases). Trimming removed 10 bases from V and 7 bases from J, with 23 bases in between. CDR1 is MNHEY, CDR2 SVGAGI, per germline. This CDR3 is built from 15 residues. CDR3 loop: CAIERYPPRRNEQFF. The CDR3 nucleotides are TGTGCCATCGAAAGGTACCCCCCGCGGAGGAATGAGCAGTTCTTC.

The CDR3 protein is CASSLDSGTELYNEQFF. In nucleotides, the CDR3 is TGCGCCAGCAGCTTGGACTCCGGGACAGAGCTTTACAATGAGCAGTTCTTC. The V call is TRBV5-1, the J call TRBJ2-1; 7 bases align to TRBD1. The CDR3 length is 17 residues. V shed 0 bases, J shed 4 bases, and the junction held 10 bases outside the gene matches. The V gene's germline CDR1 is SGHRS and CDR2 YFSETQ.

The J gene is TRBJ2-7, the V gene TRBV11-2; 7 nucleotides line up with TRBD1. Unmatched junction bases numbered 5, after V lost 9 bases and J lost 0 bases. The CDR3 covers 13 residues. Germline V gene lookup returns CDR1 SGHAT and CDR2 FQNNGV. The DNA for the CDR3 is TGTGCCAGTCGAAGGGACAGCTCCTACGAGCAGTACTTC. Translating gives CASRRDSSYEQYF.

CDR3: CASSLARGAKNIQYF. The CDR3 region has the DNA TGTGCCAGCAGCTTAGCCCGAGGGGCCAAAAACATTCAGTACTTC. The rearrangement joins TRBV11-1 to TRBJ2-4; D might be TRBD2 (5 bases). The germline CDR1 and CDR2 sequences are SGHAT and FQDESV (reference sequence). This CDR3 is built from 15 residues. V was pared by 0 bases and J by 1 base, with 7 bases between.

The chain has TRBV7-6 and TRBJ1-2; D is perhaps TRBD1 (5 bases). Germline-derived CDR1 and CDR2 are SGHVS and FNYEAQ. This CDR3 comprises 17 residues. Trimming removed 5 bases at V and 1 base at J, with 20 bases between. The CDR3 loop is CASSPLGGQGNNYGYTF. CDR3 in DNA: TGTGCCAGCAGCCCCCTAGGAGGGCAGGGAAATAACTATGGCTACACCTTC.

The chain couples TRBV7-8 to TRBJ1-2; weak D call: TRBD1 (5 bases). Trimming stripped 5 bases from V and 8 bases from J, with 15 bases between. The CDR3 length is 13 residues. Germline assignment: CDR1 SGHVS and CDR2 FQNEAQ. CDR3 sequence: CASSLSGTWGYTF. In nucleotides, the CDR3 is TGTGCCAGCAGCCTCAGCGGGACCTGGGGCTACACCTTC.

This sequence joins TRBV5-1 and TRBJ1-3; D unresolved. The CDR3 is made up of 14 amino acids. Trimming removed 4 bases at V and 10 bases at J, with 18 bases between. Germline V gene lookup returns CDR1 SGHRS and CDR2 YFSETQ. The CDR3 region is CASSPPGSGDTIYF. In DNA form, the CDR3 reads TGCGCCAGCAGCCCCCCCGGATCTGGAGATACCATATATTTT.

The rearrangement joins TRBV27 to TRBJ1-5; D possibly corresponds to TRBD1 (5 bases). V was shortened by 4 bases and J by 5 bases, with 15 bases between the two germline ends. From germline, CDR1 is MNHEY and CDR2 SMNVEV (reference sequence). The CDR3 runs to 15 residues. The DNA for the CDR3 is TGTGCCAGCAGTTGGACTTGGGGGGGGGATCAGCCCCAGCATTTT. This codes for CASSWTWGGDQPQHF.

V gene TRBV30 combines with J gene TRBJ1-1; tentatively, D is TRBD1 (6 bases). The germline V gene encodes CDR1 GTSNPN and CDR2 SVGIG (reference sequence). V was clipped by 0 bases and J by 3 bases, with 11 bases between them. CDR3 length: 14 amino acids. The CDR3 DNA is TGTGCCTGGAGTGTAGGACAGTATTACACTGAAGCTTTCTTT. This translates into CAWSVGQYYTEAFF.

V gene TRBV3-1 (or the pseudogene TRBV3-2) combines with J gene TRBJ2-3, with D unresolved. Germline-derived CDR1 and CDR2 are LGHDT and YNNKEL (reference sequence). Trimming stripped 6 bases from V and 4 bases from J, with 11 bases between. The CDR3 spans 13 residues. In DNA form, the CDR3 reads TGTGCCAGCAGTCCCTCTCCCGCAGATACGCAGTATTTT. This codes for CASSPSPADTQYF.

This chain connects TRBV5-1 to TRBJ2-2; TRBD1 matches 11 bases. Germline CDR1 SGHRS, CDR2 YFSETQ. V trimming: 4 bases; J trimming: 7 bases; junction bases outside the gene matches: 9. The length of the CDR3 is 16 residues. This CDR3 is CASSARAGTGGGELFF. CDR3 bases: TGCGCCAGCAGCGCGCGCGCCGGGACAGGGGGCGGGGAGCTGTTTTTT.

This clone was seen a single time. CDR3 residues: CASSLASNYNEQFF. The CDR3 DNA reads TGTGCCAGCAGCTTAGCGAGCAACTACAATGAGCAGTTCTTC. This chain uses TRBV7-9 with TRBJ2-1; no firm D call. The CDR3 is made up of 14 amino acids. From germline, CDR1 is SEHNR and CDR2 FQNEAQ (reference sequence). V lost 0 bases and J 3 bases, leaving 6 bases between the germline ends.

This sequence joins TRBV19 and TRBJ2-3, with a possible D match to TRBD1 (6 bases). V was cut by 5 bases and J by 0 bases, with 9 bases left in between. Germline CDR1 is LNHDA and CDR2 is SQIVND (reference sequence). The CDR3 totals 14 residues. The CDR3 DNA reads TGTGCCAGTAGTCCGGGACACAGCACAGATACGCAGTATTTT. Amino acid sequence: CASSPGHSTDTQYF.

In its sample, this clone was seen once. The chain employs TRBV24-1 and TRBJ1-1; 7 positions agree with TRBD1. This CDR3 region has 14 residues. After removal of 5 bases from V and 9 bases from J, the junction contained 11 bases not matched to a gene. Looked up from germline, CDR1 is KGHDR and CDR2 is SFDVKD. CDR3 residues: CATSGATGRGQAFF. DNA of the CDR3: TGTGCCACCAGTGGTGCGACAGGGAGAGGTCAAGCTTTCTTT.

The chain couples TRBV2 to TRBJ2-1; tentatively, D is TRBD2 (5 bases). There are 13 residues in the CDR3. The germline V gene has CDR1 SNHLY and CDR2 FYNNEI. Trimming left V 6 bases short and J 7 bases short, with 13 bases between. CDR3 DNA: TGTGCCAGCAGGATAGCGAGAGGTAATGAGCAGTTCTTC. It specifies CASRIARGNEQFF.

This chain uses TRBV29-1 with TRBJ2-1; 10 bases align to TRBD2. Trimming at V came to 4 bases and at J to 7 bases, leaving 10 bases not matched to a gene. Germline CDR1 is SQVTM and CDR2 is ANQGSEA. The CDR3 has 15 amino acids. CDR3 loop: CSVVGGGLAANEQFF. The CDR3 DNA reads as TGCAGCGTTGTGGGTGGCGGACTAGCGGCAAATGAGCAGTTCTTC.

The chain recombines TRBV14 with TRBJ2-3; D gene uncertain. The CDR3 is made up of 12 amino acids. Germline V gene data show CDR1 as SGHDN and CDR2 as FVKESK. V lost 4 bases to trimming and J lost 2 bases, with 4 bases between them. The CDR3 DNA reads TGTGCCAGCAGCCCTTTCACAGATACGCAGTATTTT. Residues: CASSPFTDTQYF.